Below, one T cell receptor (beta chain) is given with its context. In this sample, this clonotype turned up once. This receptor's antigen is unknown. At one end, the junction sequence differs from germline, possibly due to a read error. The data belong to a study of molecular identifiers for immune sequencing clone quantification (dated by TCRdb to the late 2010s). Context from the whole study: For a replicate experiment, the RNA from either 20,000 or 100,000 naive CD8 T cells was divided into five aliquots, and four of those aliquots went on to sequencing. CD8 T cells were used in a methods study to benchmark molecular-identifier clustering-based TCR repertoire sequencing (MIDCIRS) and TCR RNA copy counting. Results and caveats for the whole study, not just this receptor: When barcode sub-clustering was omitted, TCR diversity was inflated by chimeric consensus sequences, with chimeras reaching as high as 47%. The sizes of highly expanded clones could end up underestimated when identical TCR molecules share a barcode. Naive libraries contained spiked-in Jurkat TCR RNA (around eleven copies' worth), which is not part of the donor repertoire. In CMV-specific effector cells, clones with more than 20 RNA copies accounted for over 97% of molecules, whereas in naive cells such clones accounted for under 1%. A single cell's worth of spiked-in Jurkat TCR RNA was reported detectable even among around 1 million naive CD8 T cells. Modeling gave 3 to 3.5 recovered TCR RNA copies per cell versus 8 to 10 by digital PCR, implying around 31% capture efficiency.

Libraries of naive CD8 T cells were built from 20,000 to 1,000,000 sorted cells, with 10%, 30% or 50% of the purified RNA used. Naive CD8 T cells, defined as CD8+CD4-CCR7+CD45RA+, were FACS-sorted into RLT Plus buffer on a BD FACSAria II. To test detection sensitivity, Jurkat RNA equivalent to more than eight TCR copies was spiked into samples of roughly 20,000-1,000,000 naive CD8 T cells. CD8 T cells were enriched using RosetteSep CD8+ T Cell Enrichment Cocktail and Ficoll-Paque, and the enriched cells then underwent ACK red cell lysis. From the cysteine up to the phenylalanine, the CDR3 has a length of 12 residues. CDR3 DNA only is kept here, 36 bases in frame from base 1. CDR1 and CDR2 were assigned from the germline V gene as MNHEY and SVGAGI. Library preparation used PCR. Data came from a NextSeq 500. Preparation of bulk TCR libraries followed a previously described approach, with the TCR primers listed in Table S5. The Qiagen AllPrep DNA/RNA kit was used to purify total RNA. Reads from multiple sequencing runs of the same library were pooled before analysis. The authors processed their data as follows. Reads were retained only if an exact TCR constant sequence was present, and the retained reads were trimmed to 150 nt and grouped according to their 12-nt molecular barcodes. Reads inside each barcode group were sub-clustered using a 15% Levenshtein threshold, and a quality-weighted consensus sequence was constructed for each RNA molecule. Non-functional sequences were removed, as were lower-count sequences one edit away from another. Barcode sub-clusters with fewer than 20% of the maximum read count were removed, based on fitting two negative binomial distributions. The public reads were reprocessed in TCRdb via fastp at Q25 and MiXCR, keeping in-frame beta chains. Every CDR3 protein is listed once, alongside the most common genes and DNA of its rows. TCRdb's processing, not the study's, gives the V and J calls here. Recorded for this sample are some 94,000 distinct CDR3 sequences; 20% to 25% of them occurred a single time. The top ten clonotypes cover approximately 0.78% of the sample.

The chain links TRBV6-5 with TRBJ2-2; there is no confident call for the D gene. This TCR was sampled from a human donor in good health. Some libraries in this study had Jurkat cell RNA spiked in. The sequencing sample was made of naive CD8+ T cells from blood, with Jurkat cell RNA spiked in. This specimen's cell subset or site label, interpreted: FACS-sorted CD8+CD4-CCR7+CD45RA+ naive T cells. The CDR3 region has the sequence CATNANTRELFF. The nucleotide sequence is TGTGCCACCAATGCGAACACCAGGGAGCTGTTTTTT.